This T cell receptor (beta chain) was sequenced during a study of T cell repertoires in cytomegalovirus infection. Germline CDR1 SGHTA, CDR2 FQGNSA. Between the trimmed V and J ends, which lost 6 bases and 3 bases, there was a span of 12 bases. The CDR3 has 14 amino acids. Many counts were recorded for this clonotype. What it recognizes is unknown. TCRdb re-called the reads with MiXCR, one entry per CDR3 protein. The table has 300,000 to 400,000 distinct CDR3 sequences, around a quarter seen once. V gene TRBV7-2 combines with J gene TRBJ2-1; tentatively, D is TRBD2 (7 bases). This receptor was obtained from a human donor in good health (CMV status not recorded). Some clones in this sample may be carry-over from other donors' samples. Source: cultured PBMCs, taken from culture after CMV antigen stimulation. In DNA form, the CDR3 reads TGTGCCAGCAGGGAGGGGGGGGGCTACAATGAGCAGTTCTTC. This encodes CASREGGGYNEQFF.